These 4 T cell receptor beta chains originate from one sample sequenced in a study of PD-L1 blockade in urothelial cancer. Sample time point: pretreatment peripheral blood. Assay: immunoSEQ multiplex PCR; the TCRdb copy retains only in-frame clones and omits some. The table has about 57,000 clones, more than 80% seen once. This specimen consisted of PBMCs, obtained around atezolizumab (anti-PD-L1) treatment. These receptors all come from a man aged 65 to 85 with urothelial cancer.

This clone was detected only once. The rearrangement uses TRBV5-1 and TRBJ1-2; perhaps TRBD1 as D (6 bases). In germline, CDR1 is SGHRS, CDR2 YFSETQ. The CDR3 is 16 residues long. V was pared by 0 bases and J by 6 bases, with 18 bases between. DNA for the CDR3: TGCGCCAGCAGCTTGGATACGGGGGGCTTACGAAATGGCTACACCTTC. Encoded protein: CASSLDTGGLRNGYTF.

The genes are TRBV6-1 and TRBJ2-7; D possibly corresponds to TRBD1 (6 bases). V dropped 5 bases and J dropped 0 bases, with 8 bases sitting between them. Germline-derived CDR1 and CDR2 are MNHNS and SASEGT. The CDR3 is 13 residues long. This chain's CDR3 is CASSSDSSYEQYF. CDR3 DNA sequence: TGTGCCAGCAGTTCGGACAGCTCCTACGAGCAGTACTTC.

The genes are TRBV18 and TRBJ2-1; 8 bases map to TRBD1. Germline CDR1 KGHSH, CDR2 LQKENI. CDR3 length: 15 amino acids. With V trimmed by 3 bases and J by 3 bases, 4 bases remained unmatched. The CDR3 sequence is CASSPGGTGYNEQFF. The CDR3 DNA follows: TGTGCCAGCTCACCTGGGGGGACAGGCTACAATGAGCAGTTCTTC.

J is TRBJ1-1 and V is TRBV6-1; D gene unclear. V lost 1 base and J lost 3, with 3 bases in between. The CDR3 sequence is 12 residues long. Germline values: CDR1 MNHNS, CDR2 SASEGT. CDR3 in amino acids: CASSEGHTEAFF. CDR3 DNA: TGTGCCAGCAGTGAAGGGCACACTGAAGCTTTCTTT.